This T cell receptor (beta chain) was sequenced during a study of shared clonotypes between healthy human individuals. Study background: Participating donors consisted of two women and a few men aged 18 to 49. Three CD4 naive, three CD4 memory, two CD8 naive and one CD8 memory plate were used per donor.

This CDR3 has 14 residues. Per the germline V gene, CDR1 is SEHNR and CDR2 is FQNEAQ (reference sequence). The V end was cut by 5 bases, the J end by 6 bases, with 13 bases between. Naive CD8 populations comprised CD45RO-negative cells positively selected for CCR7, excluding terminally differentiated effector memory CD45RA+ cells. Assay used: immunoSEQ multiplex PCR; TCRdb lists only in-frame clones, some missing. The sample has about 680,000 clones, just over 90% seen once; the top ten hold 24%. The TCR originated in a man aged 25-40 years in good health. The sequencing input was naive CD8+ T cells sorted from blood. This sequence joins TRBV7-9 and TRBJ2-2, with no clear D. The CDR3 bases are TGTGCCAGCAGCCCCCTTGGGATGTCCGGGGAGCTGTTTTTT. Translated: CASSPLGMSGELFF. The variable domain in full, completed from reference TRBV7-9 and TRBJ2-2, reads DTGVSQNPRHKITKRGQNVTFRCDPISEHNRLYWYRQTLGQGPEFLTYFQNEAQLEKSRLLSDRFSAERPKGSFSTLEIQRTEQGDSAMYLCASSPLGMSGELFFGEGSRLTVL.